This T cell receptor beta chain stems from a study of identical twins. Comment on this clonotype: Its antigen is unknown.

Using its own MiXCR run on the 5' RACE reads, TCRdb lists one record per CDR3 protein. The sample gives about 160,000 distinct CDR3 sequences, 3.5% of which show up once; 8.1% is in the top ten. The CDR3 totals 14 residues. The germline V gene has CDR1 MGHDK and CDR2 SYGVNS. V lost 4 bases, J lost 8 bases, and 4 bases stayed unmatched. Findings of the study overall: Recombination models fit unrelated individuals' TCR alpha sharing but underestimated twins'.

Sequencing was performed on memory T cells sorted from blood. This TCR was sampled from a man in his late teens or twenties in good health. The V and J genes are TRBV25-1 and TRBJ1-4; 10 bases fit TRBD1. CDR3 sequence (DNA): TGTGCCAGCAGTGGACAGGGGGCGCGGGAAAAACTGTTTTTT. It yields the protein CASSGQGAREKLFF.